This TCR beta chain was retrieved from a study of blood T cell repertoires in COVID-19. Turning to the study itself: COVID-19 samples from acute and convalescent phases originated in the United States, Italy and Spain.

This clone was seen a single time. CDR3 length equals 13 residues. Germline loops: CDR1 MDHEN, CDR2 SYDVKM. With V trimmed by 5 bases and J by 8 bases, 4 bases remained unmatched. The data were produced by immunoSEQ multiplex PCR, yet TCRdb's version contains in-frame clones alone and is incomplete. The table has 120,000 to 150,000 clones, around 90% seen once. Sequencing was done on a sample of peripheral blood. The rearrangement joins TRBV28 to TRBJ1-2; 11 nucleotides align to TRBD1. This clonotype was sampled from a woman in her fifties or sixties with acute or convalescent COVID-19. CDR3 nucleotides: TGTGCCAGCAGTGGACAGGGGGCGTGGGGCTACACCTTC. Translated: CASSGQGAWGYTF.